The source of this TCR beta chain is a study of T cells in Graves' hyperthyroidism and ophthalmopathy. Study-wide context: Peripheral blood was collected at initial diagnosis, before any treatment.

Used for diagnoses were clinical symptoms, serum thyroxine and TRAb, thyroid ultrasound and orbital computed tomography. Amplified regions were TCR beta CDR3 sequences from RNA transcripts. HTBI primers were used for first-round RT-PCR of the TCR CDR3. Each CDR3 protein is one row after TCRdb ran MiXCR on the multiplex PCR reads. The data hold 300,000 to 450,000 distinct CDR3 sequences, with approximately 14% observed a single time. Study findings and constraints: Ophthalmopathy got predicted by the model a median approximately 6 months before its onset. Also found in blood were most expanded thyroid clonotypes above 0.001.

A few counts support this clonotype. The antigen remains unidentified. The source of this sequence is a woman younger than 45 with Graves' ophthalmopathy. Material: blood.

CDR3 nucleotides: TGTGCCAGCGGGATGACAGGGGAAAACACCGGGGAGCTGTTTTTT. Protein: CASGMTGENTGELFF. The rearrangement links TRBV6-1 to TRBJ2-2; 8 bases are shared with TRBD1. Trimming took 8 bases from V and 2 from J; bases not matched to a gene: 7. CDR1 is MNHNS and CDR2 is SASEGT in the germline V gene. The CDR3 loop spans 15 amino acids.